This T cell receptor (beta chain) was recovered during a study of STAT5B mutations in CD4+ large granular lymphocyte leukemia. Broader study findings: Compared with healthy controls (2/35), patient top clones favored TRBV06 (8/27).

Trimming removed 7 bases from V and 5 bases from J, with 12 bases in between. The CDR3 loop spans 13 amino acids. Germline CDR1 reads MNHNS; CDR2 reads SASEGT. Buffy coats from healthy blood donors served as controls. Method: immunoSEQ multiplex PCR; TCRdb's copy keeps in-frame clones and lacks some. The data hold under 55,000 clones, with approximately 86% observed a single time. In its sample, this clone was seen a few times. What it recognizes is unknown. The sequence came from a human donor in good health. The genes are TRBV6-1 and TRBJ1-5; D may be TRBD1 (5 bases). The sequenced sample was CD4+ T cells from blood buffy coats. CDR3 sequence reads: CASTERGYQPQHF. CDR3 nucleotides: TGTGCCAGCACAGAGAGGGGATATCAGCCCCAGCATTTT.